This is a list of T cell receptor beta chains from one sample in a study of cytomegalovirus exposure and HLA in healthy donors. Repertoires were generated with immunoSEQ multiplex PCR, while TCRdb's copy carries only in-frame clones and drops some. The sample records approximately 210,000 clones, about 88% being singletons. The sequenced material came from PBMCs. Receptors were obtained from a woman in her late teens or twenties in good health and CMV-seronegative. Both conserved end residues are part of each CDR3. D genes are given only for firm matches. Size values are once, few and many counts, or a class for expanded clones, and some rows have none.

V	D	size	length	J	CDR3	DNA
TRBV2	-	-	13	TRBJ2-7	CASSLQGSYEQYF	TGTGCCAGCAGCCTGCAGGGTTCCTACGAGCAGTACTTC
TRBV28	-	-	13	TRBJ2-7	CASSSGDAYEQYF	TGTGCCAGCAGTTCTGGAGACGCCTACGAGCAGTACTTC
TRBV14	TRBD1	-	18	TRBJ1-5	CASSQRPGQGYSNQPQHF	TGTGCCAGCAGCCAACGACCGGGACAGGGCTATAGCAATCAGCCCCAGCATTTT
TRBV4-3	TRBD1	-	16	TRBJ1-2	CASSQTLLGTGNGYTF	TGCGCCAGCAGCCAGACCCTACTCGGGACAGGGAATGGCTACACCTTC
TRBV11-2	-	-	14	TRBJ2-7	CASSVRREFDEQYF	TGTGCCAGCAGCGTTCGAAGGGAGTTCGACGAGCAGTACTTC
TRBV4-1	TRBD1	-	14	TRBJ1-5	CASSQVEGAWPQHF	TGCGCCAGCAGCCAAGTGGAGGGGGCATGGCCCCAGCATTTT
TRBV2	TRBD1	-	16	TRBJ1-2	CASSDDGGQGVVGYTF	TGTGCCAGCAGTGATGATGGGGGACAGGGAGTAGTGGGCTACACCTTC
TRBV19	TRBD1	-	15	TRBJ2-5	CASSLGQGVGETQYF	TGTGCCAGTAGTTTAGGACAGGGGGTGGGAGAGACCCAGTACTTC
TRBV6-5	-	-	16	TRBJ2-7	CASSYSGARSSYEQYF	TGTGCCAGCAGTTACTCGGGGGCAAGGAGCTCCTACGAGCAGTACTTC
TRBV7-9	-	-	13	TRBJ1-2	CASSPARDYGYTF	TGTGCCAGCAGCCCCGCCCGGGACTATGGCTACACCTTC
TRBV4-1	-	-	17	TRBJ1-5	CASSHTPKAGVNQPQHF	TGCGCCAGCAGCCACACCCCCAAGGCAGGGGTAAATCAGCCCCAGCATTTT
TRBV10-3	TRBD1	-	13	TRBJ1-1	CAISEDRETEAFF	TGTGCCATCAGTGAGGACAGGGAAACTGAAGCTTTCTTT
TRBV5-6	TRBD2	-	15	TRBJ2-3	CASSPTSRSTDTQYF	TGTGCCAGCAGCCCGACTAGCAGAAGCACAGATACGCAGTATTTT
TRBV6-5	TRBD2	-	15	TRBJ2-1	CASSRSGGAYNEQFF	TGTGCCAGCAGCCGTAGCGGGGGTGCATACAATGAGCAGTTCTTC
TRBV6-5	-	few	11	TRBJ2-1	CASRYYNEQFF	TGTGCCAGCAGGTACTACAATGAGCAGTTCTTC
TRBV19	-	-	15	TRBJ1-5	CASSTVPSGNQPQHF	TGTGCCAGTAGTACCGTCCCGTCGGGCAATCAGCCCCAGCATTTT
TRBV6-5	TRBD1	-	15	TRBJ2-7	CASSYSGQGAGEQYF	TGTGCCAGCAGTTACTCGGGGCAGGGGGCTGGCGAGCAGTACTTC
TRBV6-1	TRBD1	-	15	TRBJ1-1	CASSATGSIDTEAFF	TGTGCCAGCAGTGCGACAGGGTCGATCGACACTGAAGCTTTCTTT
TRBV7-9	TRBD1	-	15	TRBJ2-2	CASRRTGGRAGELFF	TGTGCCAGCAGGCGCACAGGGGGCCGAGCCGGGGAGCTGTTTTTT
TRBV6-1	-	-	14	TRBJ2-7	CASSEAEGSDEQYF	TGTGCCAGCAGTGAAGCAGAGGGCTCCGACGAGCAGTACTTC
TRBV5-1	-	-	14	TRBJ2-7	CASSRRSTEDEQYF	TGCGCCAGCAGCCGGCGGAGCACGGAGGACGAGCAGTACTTC
TRBV7-9	TRBD1	-	13	TRBJ1-2	CASSKTGDYGYTF	TGTGCCAGCAGCAAGACAGGGGACTATGGCTACACCTTC
TRBV6-4	-	few	14	TRBJ1-1	CASSEEAENTEAFF	TGTGCCAGCAGTGAGGAGGCGGAAAACACTGAAGCTTTCTTT
TRBV7-9	TRBD2	few	16	TRBJ2-5	CASSETSGGAQETQYF	TGTGCCAGCAGCGAAACTAGCGGGGGGGCTCAAGAGACCCAGTACTTC
TRBV7-5	-	-	14	TRBJ1-5	CARSLGRVHQPQHF	TGTGCCAGAAGCTTAGGCAGGGTCCATCAGCCCCAGCATTTT
TRBV19	TRBD1	-	15	TRBJ2-7	CASSAPGQVMYEQYF	TGTGCCAGTAGTGCACCGGGACAGGTGATGTACGAGCAGTACTTC
TRBV19	-	-	14	TRBJ1-1	CASSRKDSNTEAFF	TGTGCCAGTAGTCGCAAGGACTCAAACACTGAAGCTTTCTTT
TRBV9	-	-	13	TRBJ1-1	CASSSFEADEAFF	TGTGCCAGCAGCTCCTTCGAAGCCGATGAAGCTTTCTTT
TRBV19	-	-	13	TRBJ2-3	CASSTTRRDTQYF	TGTGCCAGTAGTACCACCCGGCGGGATACGCAGTATTTT
TRBV11-2	TRBD2	-	19	TRBJ2-3	CASSPGLATLAGGIDTQYF	TGTGCCAGCAGCCCCGGACTAGCCACCCTAGCGGGGGGTATAGATACGCAGTATTTT
TRBV5-1	-	-	14	TRBJ2-5	CASSLADARETQYF	TGCGCCAGCAGCTTGGCCGATGCGCGGGAGACCCAGTACTTC
TRBV9	-	-	15	TRBJ2-7	CASSVDRQTTYEQYF	TGTGCCAGCAGCGTAGACAGACAGACCACCTACGAGCAGTACTTC
TRBV5-4	-	-	11	TRBJ2-5	CASSSRETQYF	TGTGCCAGCAGCTCGCGGGAGACCCAGTACTTC
TRBV5-4	TRBD2	-	16	TRBJ2-5	CASRSGLAGGQETQYF	TGTGCCAGCAGATCTGGACTAGCGGGGGGCCAAGAGACCCAGTACTTC
TRBV5-5	TRBD1	once	15	TRBJ1-2	CASSPSQGPAYGYTF	TGTGCCAGCAGCCCCTCACAGGGGCCTGCTTATGGCTACACCTTC
TRBV6-5	-	-	15	TRBJ1-2	CASTLRGGFPYGYTF	TGTGCCAGCACCCTACGGGGTGGATTCCCCTATGGCTACACCTTC
TRBV5-4	TRBD1	-	17	TRBJ2-2	CASSLVSWTGGTGELFF	TGTGCCAGCAGCTTGGTGTCGTGGACAGGGGGGACCGGGGAGCTGTTTTTT
TRBV19	TRBD1	few	13	TRBJ1-1	CASSDRGYPEAFF	TGTGCCAGTAGCGACAGGGGATACCCTGAAGCTTTCTTT
TRBV6-5	TRBD1	-	15	TRBJ1-4	CASSPRPGQGEKLFF	TGTGCCAGCAGCCCTCGACCGGGACAGGGAGAAAAACTGTTTTTT
TRBV2	-	-	12	TRBJ2-1	CASRKRLDFKFF	TGTGCCAGCAGGAAAAGACTAGACTTCAAGTTCTTC
TRBV27	TRBD1	-	13	TRBJ1-1	CASSRQGNTEAFF	TGTGCCAGCAGCCGACAGGGGAACACTGAAGCTTTCTTT
TRBV9	-	once	13	TRBJ1-1	CASSVELGTEAFF	TGTGCCAGCAGCGTAGAACTAGGGACTGAAGCTTTCTTT
TRBV2	-	-	16	TRBJ2-1	CASSVFYGPSLHEQFF	TGTGCCAGCAGTGTCTTTTATGGGCCGAGCCTCCATGAGCAGTTCTTC
TRBV5-4	TRBD2	-	18	TRBJ2-5	CASSSVGTSGSIGETQYF	TGTGCCAGCAGTTCCGTTGGGACTAGCGGGAGTATTGGAGAGACCCAGTACTTC
TRBV5-1	TRBD1	-	14	TRBJ2-1	CASTRGTGGNEQFF	TGCGCCAGCACTCGGGGGACAGGGGGGAATGAGCAGTTCTTC
TRBV4-1	TRBD1	-	18	TRBJ2-6	CASNQQPGGSSGANVLTF	TGCGCCAGCAACCAGCAGCCAGGGGGCAGCTCTGGGGCCAACGTCCTGACTTTC
TRBV11-3	TRBD2	once	17	TRBJ2-3	CASSSALAEHFPDTQYF	TGTGCCAGCAGCTCGGCACTAGCGGAGCACTTTCCAGATACGCAGTATTTT